The 27 T cell receptor beta chains reported below all come from one sample, sequenced in a study of T cell changes during pregnancy in multiple sclerosis. The method was immunoSEQ multiplex PCR; TCRdb's version includes in-frame clones alone and lacks a portion of them. The repertoire holds 110,000 or so clones, with around 93% as singletons. Source: peripheral blood, taken before pregnancy. These receptors were obtained from a female donor with multiple sclerosis, enrolled in a pregnancy study.

The rearrangement uses TRBV5-5 and TRBJ1-5, with 9 bases identical to TRBD1. CDR3 length: 17 residues. Germline CDR1 is SGHKS and CDR2 is YYEKEE (reference sequence). V trimming: 2 bases; J trimming: 2 bases; junction bases outside the gene matches: 8. The CDR3 DNA reads as TGTGCCAGCAGCTTAGCACAGGGGGCCGAGGGCAATCAGCCCCAGCATTTT. It translates to CASSLAQGAEGNQPQHF.

This rearrangement joins TRBV30 to TRBJ2-7; 7 bases agree with TRBD1. The ends lost 4 bases at V and 5 bases at J; junction bases unmatched: 14. The CDR3 length is 15 residues. The V gene's germline CDR1 is GTSNPN and CDR2 SVGIG (reference sequence). The CDR3 nucleotides read TGTGCCTGGACAGTCCAGACAGGGTCGTGGGACGAGCAGTACTTC. Translation gives CAWTVQTGSWDEQYF. The full variable domain, rest sourced from reference TRBV30 and TRBJ2-7, is SQTIHQWPATLVQPVGSPLSLECTVEGTSNPNLYWYRQAAGRGLQLLFYSVGIGQISSEVPQNLSASRPQDRQFILSSKKLLLSDSGFYLCAWTVQTGSWDEQYFGPGTRLTVT.

This clone appeared a single time. V is TRBV5-1 and J is TRBJ1-3; D unresolved. The germline V and J ends were trimmed by 0 bases and 1 base, with 5 bases remaining between them. The CDR3 has 14 amino acids. Germline CDR1 SGHRS, CDR2 YFSETQ. The CDR3 region has the DNA TGCGCCAGCAGCTTGGGAGCATCTGGAAACACCATATATTTT. It yields the protein CASSLGASGNTIYF.

This clone came up once. CDR3 DNA: TGTGCCAGCAGTGCTGTGACAAAGATAAATCAGCCCCAGCATTTT. Protein product: CASSAVTKINQPQHF. The V call is TRBV6-1, the J call TRBJ1-5; D is ambiguous. This CDR3 has 15 residues. The V end was cut by 4 bases, the J end by 4 bases, with 14 bases between. Germline CDR1 is MNHNS and CDR2 is SASEGT.

V gene TRBV10-3 combines with J gene TRBJ1-5; D remains unclear. The CDR3 covers 14 residues. Germline values: CDR1 ENHRY, CDR2 SYGVKD. The ends were cut back, 0 bases at V and 7 bases at J, with 10 bases in the middle. This chain's CDR3 is CAISESPREQPQHF. CDR3 sequence (DNA): TGTGCCATCAGTGAGTCCCCGAGGGAGCAGCCCCAGCATTTT.

This sequence joins TRBV6-6 and TRBJ2-3, with TRBD1 identical over 7 bases. This CDR3 region has 13 residues. Germline V gene data show CDR1 as MNHNY and CDR2 as SVGAGI (reference sequence). Unmatched junction bases numbered 2, after V lost 8 bases and J lost 0 bases. Here the CDR3 reads CASSTGSTDTQYF. The CDR3 DNA follows: TGTGCCAGCTCGACAGGGAGCACAGATACGCAGTATTTT.

This clone has more than one count but fewer than ten. The V gene is TRBV11-2, the J gene TRBJ1-1, with 8 bases identical to TRBD1. Germline CDR1 is SGHAT and CDR2 is FQNNGV. Trimming removed 5 bases from V and 3 bases from J; junction bases left unmatched: 5. This CDR3 spans 14 amino acids. The CDR3 is CASSTQGADTEAFF. CDR3 coding DNA: TGTGCCAGCAGCACCCAGGGGGCTGACACTGAAGCTTTCTTT. Full variable domain (remainder filled in from reference TRBV11-2 and TRBJ1-1): EAGVAQSPRYKIIEKRQSVAFWCNPISGHATLYWYQQILGQGPKLLIQFQNNGVVDDSQLPKDRFSAERLKGVDSTLKIQPAKLEDSAVYLCASSTQGADTEAFFGQGTRLTVV.

The CDR3 protein is CASSTDRRGAGNTIYF. In DNA, the CDR3 is TGTGCCAGTAGTACCGACAGGCGTGGGGCTGGAAACACCATATATTTT. The chain couples TRBV19 to TRBJ1-3, with a possible D match to TRBD1 (6 bases). CDR1 and CDR2 from the germline V gene are LNHDA and SQIVND (reference sequence). The CDR3 consists of 16 residues. The V and J ends lost 4 bases and 2 bases respectively, with 15 bases between them.

J is TRBJ2-7 and V is TRBV11-2; perhaps TRBD2 as D (5 bases). CDR3 length: 12 residues. Per germline, CDR1 SGHAT and CDR2 FQNNGV. V was trimmed by 5 bases and J by 3 bases, leaving 8 bases between them. CDR3 coding DNA: TGTGCCAGCAGCCCCCGGGGCTACGAGCAGTACTTC. It encodes CASSPRGYEQYF.

This rearrangement joins TRBV30 to TRBJ2-7; 13 bases fit TRBD2. V was pared by 1 base and J by 0 bases, with 0 bases of the junction left unmatched. Germline V gene lookup returns CDR1 GTSNPN and CDR2 SVGIG (reference sequence). The CDR3 length is 15 residues. The CDR3, as DNA: TGTGCCTGGAGTGGGACTAGCGGGAGCTCCTACGAGCAGTACTTC. Amino acids: CAWSGTSGSSYEQYF.

V usage is TRBV29-1 and J usage is TRBJ2-1; TRBD2 might be the D (6 bases). The V end was cut by 7 bases, the J end by 0 bases, with 13 bases between. This CDR3 is built from 14 residues. Germline V gene sequence: CDR1 SQVTM, CDR2 ANQGSEA. The CDR3 DNA reads as TGCAGCGACGTAGCGGACACCTCCTACAATGAGCAGTTCTTC. As protein: CSDVADTSYNEQFF.

This chain joins TRBV6-5 and TRBJ2-5; D perhaps matches TRBD2 (6 bases). CDR1 MNHEY and CDR2 SVGAGI come from the germline V gene. The V gene lost 4 bases and the J gene lost 5 bases, with 11 bases spanning the gap. CDR3 length: 13 residues. CDR3 in amino acids: CASSFGREETQYF. The CDR3 coding sequence is TGTGCCAGCAGTTTCGGACGGGAGGAGACCCAGTACTTC.

This chain connects TRBV5-1 to TRBJ1-1, with a tentative D call TRBD1 (6 bases). V lost 4 bases to trimming and J lost 1 base, with 17 bases between them. The CDR3 contains 16 residues. Germline CDR1 reads SGHRS; CDR2 reads YFSETQ. The CDR3 sequence: CASSGKPGQGNTEAFF. The CDR3 DNA is TGCGCCAGCAGCGGAAAACCGGGACAAGGGAACACTGAAGCTTTCTTT.

V usage is TRBV11-2 and J usage is TRBJ2-7; the match to TRBD2 covers 9 bases. V shed 5 bases and J 4 bases; nucleotides not matched to a gene: 9. This CDR3 is 15 amino acids long. CDR1 and CDR2 from the germline V gene are SGHAT and FQNNGV. CDR3 sequence (DNA): TGTGCCAGCAGCAACCCTAGCGGGACTACTTACGAGCAGTACTTC. It yields the protein CASSNPSGTTYEQYF.

V and J are TRBV18 and TRBJ2-2, with 7 bases aligning to TRBD1. Germline V gene data show CDR1 as KGHSH and CDR2 as LQKENI. This CDR3 has 16 residues. V was clipped by 3 bases and J by 0 bases; unmatched bases: 4. In DNA, the CDR3 is TGTGCCAGCTCACCGCCGGGACAGCCGAACACCGGGGAGCTGTTTTTT. Its translation is CASSPPGQPNTGELFF. Based on the CDR3 plus reference TRBV18 and TRBJ2-2, the full variable domain is NAGVMQNPRHLVRRRGQEARLRCSPMKGHSHVYWYRQLPEEGLKFMVYLQKENIIDESGMPKERFSAEFPKEGPSILRIQQVVRGDSAAYFCASSPPGQPNTGELFFGEGSRLTVL.

This rearrangement joins TRBV9 to TRBJ1-4; D is unclear. V lost 0 bases, J lost 0 bases, and 9 bases lay in between. CDR3 length: 16 amino acids. The germline V gene has CDR1 SGDLS and CDR2 YYNGEE. CDR3 DNA sequence: TGTGCCAGCAGCGTAGGAGGAGGTGCAACTAATGAAAAACTGTTTTTT. Translated: CASSVGGGATNEKLFF.

The rearrangement links TRBV19 to TRBJ1-1; tentative D call: TRBD1 (5 bases). The V end lost 4 bases, the J end lost 2 bases, and 8 bases lay between the germline ends. Germline assignment: CDR1 LNHDA and CDR2 SQIVND (reference sequence). The CDR3 is 13 amino acids. CDR3 amino acids: CASSNQGNTEAFF. In nucleotides, the CDR3 is TGTGCCAGTAGTAATCAGGGAAACACTGAAGCTTTCTTT.

This clone was detected once. The chain carries TRBV27 and TRBJ2-1; D uncertain. Germline lookup yields CDR1 MNHEY and CDR2 SMNVEV (reference sequence). The germline V and J ends were trimmed by 7 bases and 3 bases, with 10 bases remaining between them. There are 13 residues in the CDR3. The CDR3 bases are TGTGCCAGCAAACGACCAGGCTACAATGAGCAGTTCTTC. It translates to CASKRPGYNEQFF.

The chain recombines TRBV5-4 with TRBJ2-3, with TRBD1 matching over 8 bases. The J segment lost 6 bases and the V segment lost 6 bases, leaving 15 bases of the junction unmatched. The CDR3 totals 16 residues. CDR1 and CDR2 from the germline V gene are SGHNT and YYREEE (reference sequence). CDR3 in DNA: TGTGCCAGCACCACGGACAGGGAAATGTATAAGGATACGCAGTATTTT. Its protein is CASTTDREMYKDTQYF.

The V call is TRBV7-3, the J call TRBJ2-7, with 11 bases lining up with TRBD2. The germline V gene encodes CDR1 SGHTA and CDR2 FQGTGA. This CDR3 has 15 residues. The V and J ends lost 5 bases and 5 bases, in that order; junction bases with no gene match: 8. This chain's CDR3 is CASSRRLAGYNEQYF. The CDR3 bases are TGTGCCAGCAGCCGACGACTAGCGGGATACAACGAGCAGTACTTC.

The rearrangement joins TRBV19 to TRBJ1-2; the D is unclear. Trimming stripped 7 bases from V and 3 bases from J, with 12 bases between. The CDR3 has 13 amino acids. CDR1 and CDR2 (germline): LNHDA, SQIVND (reference sequence). CDR3 DNA: TGTGCCAGTACCCCTTGGGGAGACTATGGCTACACCTTC. Translation gives CASTPWGDYGYTF.

The rearrangement uses TRBV15 and TRBJ2-7; D might be TRBD2 (6 bases). V lost 4 bases and J 3 bases, leaving 13 bases between the germline ends. This CDR3 contains 14 residues. Germline-derived CDR1 and CDR2 are LNHNV and YYDKDF (reference sequence). The CDR3 DNA sequence: TGTGCCACCAGCACTTCGGAGGGCCGCTACGAGCAGTACTTC. Translated: CATSTSEGRYEQYF.

This chain connects TRBV7-2 to TRBJ2-3, with D possibly matching TRBD2 (6 bases). The CDR3 is 17 amino acids. Trimming took off 5 bases at V and 0 bases at J, with 18 bases between the two ends. The germline V gene encodes CDR1 SGHTA and CDR2 FQGNSA. The CDR3 DNA reads TGTGCCAGCAGCCCGGCTAGGGCGGGGACTAGCACAGATACGCAGTATTTT. This gives the protein CASSPARAGTSTDTQYF.

V usage is TRBV14 and J usage is TRBJ1-1; 8 bases line up with TRBD1. This CDR3 comprises 13 residues. CDR1 and CDR2 (germline): SGHDN, FVKESK. Trimming took 6 bases from V and 3 from J; bases not matched to a gene: 3. CDR3 sequence reads: CASRSGGHTEAFF. DNA of the CDR3: TGTGCCAGCAGGTCAGGGGGCCACACTGAAGCTTTCTTT.

This rearrangement joins TRBV2 to TRBJ2-2; 9 positions agree with TRBD1. CDR1 is SNHLY, CDR2 FYNNEI, per germline. After removal of 6 bases from V and 3 bases from J, the junction contained 2 bases not matched to a gene. CDR3 length equals 14 residues. The CDR3 sequence is CASRWTGDTGELFF. The CDR3 DNA sequence: TGTGCCAGCAGATGGACAGGGGACACCGGGGAGCTGTTTTTT. Looking up the rest from reference TRBV2 and TRBJ2-2 gives the full variable domain: EPEVTQTPSHQVTQMGQEVILRCVPISNHLYFYWYRQILGQKVEFLVSFYNNEISEKSEIFDDQFSVERPDGSNFTLKIRSTKLEDSAMYFCASRWTGDTGELFFGEGSRLTVL.

This CDR3 reads CASSLTAMNTEAFF. The CDR3 DNA is TGTGCCAGCAGCCTGACAGCTATGAACACTGAAGCTTTCTTT. This rearrangement joins TRBV5-4 to TRBJ1-1; maybe TRBD1 (5 bases). V gave up 4 bases and J gave up 0 bases, with 10 bases separating them. Looked up from germline, CDR1 is SGHNT and CDR2 is YYREEE (reference sequence). The CDR3 sequence is 14 residues long.

A single count supports this clone. The germline gene is not matched at one end of the junction; a read error may be the cause. The chain is built from TRBV11-2 and TRBJ1-4, with 7 bases fitting TRBD1. Germline V gene data show CDR1 as SGHAT and CDR2 as FQNNGV. The CDR3 is made up of 17 amino acids. The DNA for the CDR3 is TGTGCCAGCAGCTTAACACTCCTTGGACAGGCTAACGAAAAACTGTTTTTT. It translates to CASSLTLLGQANEKLFF.